The 12 T cell receptor beta chains below all came from one sample that was sequenced in a study of OX40 agonist ivuxolimab in advanced cancers. The assay was immunoSEQ multiplex PCR, and TCRdb's table has in-frame clones only and misses some. The sample lists under 70,000 clones; about 92% were seen once. This sample comprised CD4+ or CD8+ T cells sorted from blood, obtained in a trial of the OX40 agonist ivuxolimab. The source is an adult with an advanced solid tumor such as melanoma, head and neck, liver or kidney cancer.

The V and J genes are TRBV10-1 and TRBJ2-1, with D hard to call. The V gene lost 0 bases and the J gene lost 7 bases, with 10 bases spanning the gap. Germline V gives CDR1 WNHNN, CDR2 SYGVQD (reference sequence). The CDR3 runs to 14 residues. CDR3 in amino acids: CASSESSIVNEQFF. In DNA, the CDR3 is TGCGCCAGCAGTGAGTCTAGCATCGTGAATGAGCAGTTCTTC.

This clone was observed a single time. The CDR3 is CASKPDLNTEAFF. CDR3 sequence (DNA): TGTGCCAGCAAACCGGACTTGAACACTGAAGCTTTCTTT. The V call is TRBV2, the J call TRBJ1-1, with unresolved D. CDR3 length equals 13 residues. Trimming removed 7 bases at V and 0 bases at J, with 9 bases between. The germline CDR1 and CDR2 sequences are SNHLY and FYNNEI.

The chain carries TRBV7-9 and TRBJ1-2; 7 positions match TRBD1. The germline V gene encodes CDR1 SEHNR and CDR2 FQNEAQ (reference sequence). With 5 bases clipped from V and 5 bases from J, the junction kept 11 bases outside the gene matches. The CDR3 spans 15 residues. Written as DNA, the CDR3 is TGTGCCAGCAGCCGGGGGGACAGATTGGGATATGGCTACACCTTC. This codes for CASSRGDRLGYGYTF.

A single count supports this clone. This chain connects TRBV5-4 to TRBJ2-1, with 10 bases matching TRBD1. With 7 bases clipped from V and 4 bases from J, the junction kept 8 bases outside the gene matches. Germline V gene data show CDR1 as SGHNT and CDR2 as YYREEE (reference sequence). The CDR3 runs 15 residues. The CDR3 protein is CASGPGQGIYNEQFF. CDR3 DNA: TGTGCCAGCGGGCCGGGACAGGGGATTTACAATGAGCAGTTCTTC.

The chain carries TRBV6-6 and TRBJ2-3; the D gene is possibly TRBD1 (6 bases). The length of the CDR3 is 14 residues. CDR1 is MNHNY, CDR2 SVGAGI, per germline (reference sequence). V dropped 8 bases and J dropped 2 bases, with 14 bases sitting between them. The CDR3 sequence is CASLRDTYTDTQYF. CDR3 DNA sequence: TGTGCCAGCCTAAGGGACACCTACACAGATACGCAGTATTTT.

This chain connects TRBV11-1 to TRBJ2-5; D perhaps matches TRBD2 (5 bases). Germline lookup yields CDR1 SGHAT and CDR2 FQDESV (reference sequence). The length of the CDR3 is 15 residues. The V end was cut by 5 bases, the J end by 5 bases, with 18 bases between. The CDR3 loop is CASSPSPGVQETQYF. CDR3 bases: TGTGCCAGCAGCCCGAGTCCCGGGGTCCAGGAGACCCAGTACTTC.

This sequence joins TRBV15 and TRBJ1-2, with D possibly matching TRBD1 (5 bases). CDR1 and CDR2 (germline): LNHNV, YYDKDF (reference sequence). The CDR3 length is 14 residues. Trimming stripped 2 bases from V and 4 bases from J, with 11 bases between. The CDR3 reads CATSRPRQIYGYTF. Written as DNA, the CDR3 is TGTGCCACCAGCAGACCCAGACAGATCTATGGCTACACCTTC.

The chain recombines TRBV18 with TRBJ2-7, with 7 positions matching TRBD2. The CDR3 spans 14 residues. Germline CDR1 and CDR2: KGHSH and LQKENI. V trimming: 4 bases; J trimming: 5 bases; junction bases outside the gene matches: 8. Written as DNA, the CDR3 is TGTGCCAGCTCACGACGGGAGGTAGCCCACGAGCAGTACTTC. This gives the protein CASSRREVAHEQYF. Full variable domain (missing parts from reference TRBV18 and TRBJ2-7): NAGVMQNPRHLVRRRGQEARLRCSPMKGHSHVYWYRQLPEEGLKFMVYLQKENIIDESGMPKERFSAEFPKEGPSILRIQQVVRGDSAAYFCASSRREVAHEQYFGPGTRLTVT.

The chain recombines TRBV5-1 with TRBJ2-5, with 11 bases matching TRBD2. Germline V lookup: CDR1 SGHRS, CDR2 YFSETQ. Trimming took 1 base from V and 1 from J; bases not matched to a gene: 0. The length of the CDR3 is 15 residues. The CDR3 nucleotides read TGCGCCAGCAGCTTGACTAGCGGGGGCCAAGAGACCCAGTACTTC. Its translation is CASSLTSGGQETQYF.

The chain recombines TRBV11-2 with TRBJ1-1; D remains unclear. The germline gives CDR1 SGHAT, CDR2 FQNNGV. The length of the CDR3 is 13 residues. Trimming shortened V by 2 bases and J by 0 bases, and 4 bases separated the two germline ends. The CDR3 nucleotides are TGTGCCAGCAGCTTATCTCTGAACACTGAAGCTTTCTTT. Translation gives CASSLSLNTEAFF.

This clone was seen just once. The chain links TRBV18 to TRBJ1-5; 7 bases are shared with TRBD1. The germline V gene has CDR1 KGHSH and CDR2 LQKENI. V gave up 5 bases and J gave up 2 bases; unmatched junction bases: 6. The CDR3 has 15 amino acids. The CDR3 loop is CASSITGAGNQPQHF. The CDR3 coding sequence is TGTGCCAGCTCAATCACAGGGGCCGGCAATCAGCCCCAGCATTTT.

The CDR3 region is CASSLDAASDTQYF. The CDR3 region has the DNA TGCGCCAGCAGCTTGGACGCGGCGTCAGATACGCAGTATTTT. The chain carries TRBV5-1 and TRBJ2-3; unclear D gene. The CDR3 runs to 14 residues. Germline CDR1 SGHRS, CDR2 YFSETQ. V was trimmed by 0 bases and J by 4 bases, leaving 9 bases between them.